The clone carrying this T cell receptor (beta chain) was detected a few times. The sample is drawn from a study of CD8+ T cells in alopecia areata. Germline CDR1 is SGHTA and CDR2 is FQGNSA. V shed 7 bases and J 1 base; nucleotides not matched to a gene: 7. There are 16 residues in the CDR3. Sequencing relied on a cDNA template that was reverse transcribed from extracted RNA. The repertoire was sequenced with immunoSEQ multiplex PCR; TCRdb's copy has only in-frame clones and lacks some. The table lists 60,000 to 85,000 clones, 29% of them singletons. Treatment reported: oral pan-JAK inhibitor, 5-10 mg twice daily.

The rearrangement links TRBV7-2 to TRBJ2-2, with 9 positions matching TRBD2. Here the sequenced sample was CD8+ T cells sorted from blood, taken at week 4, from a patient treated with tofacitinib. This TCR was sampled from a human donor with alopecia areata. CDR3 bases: TGTGCCAGCATCCTGGGAGCGGGAGGGAACACCGGGGAGCTGTTTTTT. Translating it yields CASILGAGGNTGELFF. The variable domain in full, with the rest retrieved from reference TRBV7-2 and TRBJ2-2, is GAGVSQSPSNKVTEKGKDVELRCDPISGHTALYWYRQSLGQGLEFLIYFQGNSAPDKSGLPSDRFSAERTGGSVSTLTIQRTQQEDSAVYLCASILGAGGNTGELFFGEGSRLTVL.